A few counts support the clone carrying this TCR beta chain. The antigen remains undetermined. These data come from a study of cytomegalovirus exposure and HLA in healthy donors. General study points: HLA-A and HLA-B allele assignments for most subjects were reportedly predicted accurately using TCR beta sequences.

The germline CDR1 and CDR2 sequences are SNHLY and FYNNEI. This CDR3 spans 14 amino acids. V lost 1 base and J lost 7, with 8 bases in between. PCR amplification relied on 60 Vbeta primers (plus 13 Jbeta primers). TCRdb's table, derived via immunoSEQ multiplex PCR, lists solely in-frame clones and lacks some. The sample records about 140,000 clones, roughly four fifths being singletons. The clonotype was recovered from a male donor in good health and CMV-seronegative. The chain has TRBV2 and TRBJ1-6; D uncertain. The sample taken for sequencing was PBMCs. The chain's CDR3 is CASSEVRRNSPLHF. The CDR3 bases are TGTGCCAGCAGTGAAGTTCGGAGAAATTCACCCCTCCACTTT.